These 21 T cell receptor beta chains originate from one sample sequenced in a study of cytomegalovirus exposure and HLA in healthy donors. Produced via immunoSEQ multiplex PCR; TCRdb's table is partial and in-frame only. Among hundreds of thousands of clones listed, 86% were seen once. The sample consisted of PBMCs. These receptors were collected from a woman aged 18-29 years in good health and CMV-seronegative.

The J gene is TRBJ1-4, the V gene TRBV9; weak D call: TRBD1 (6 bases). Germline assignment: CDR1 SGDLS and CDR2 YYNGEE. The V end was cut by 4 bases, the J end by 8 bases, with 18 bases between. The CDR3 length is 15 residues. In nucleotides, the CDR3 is TGTGCCAGCAGCTCGAGGGACATACCGTACGAAAAACTGTTTTTT. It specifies CASSSRDIPYEKLFF.

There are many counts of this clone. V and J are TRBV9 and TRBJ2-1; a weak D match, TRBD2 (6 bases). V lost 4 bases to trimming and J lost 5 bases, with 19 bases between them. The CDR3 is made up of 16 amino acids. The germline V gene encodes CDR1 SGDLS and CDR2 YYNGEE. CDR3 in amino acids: CASSPAYRGNHNEQFF. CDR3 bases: TGTGCCAGCAGCCCCGCTTATCGGGGGAACCACAATGAGCAGTTCTTC.

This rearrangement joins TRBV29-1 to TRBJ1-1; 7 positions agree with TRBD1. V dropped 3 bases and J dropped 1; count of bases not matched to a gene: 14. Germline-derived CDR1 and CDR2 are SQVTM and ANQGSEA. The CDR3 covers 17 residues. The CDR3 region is CSVDQTGLRGTNTEAFF. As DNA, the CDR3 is TGCAGCGTTGACCAGACAGGGTTGAGGGGAACGAACACTGAAGCTTTCTTT. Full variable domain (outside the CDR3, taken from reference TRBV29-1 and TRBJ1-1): SAVISQKPSRDICQRGTSLTIQCQVDSQVTMMFWYRQQPGQSLTLIATANQGSEATYESGFVIDKFPISRPNLTFSTLTVSNMSPEDSSIYLCSVDQTGLRGTNTEAFFGQGTRLTVV.

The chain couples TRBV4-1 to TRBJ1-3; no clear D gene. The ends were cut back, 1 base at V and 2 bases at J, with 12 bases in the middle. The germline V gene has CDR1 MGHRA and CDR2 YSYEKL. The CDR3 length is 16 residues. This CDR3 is CASSQVVGVPGNTIYF. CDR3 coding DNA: TGCGCCAGCAGCCAAGTGGTCGGAGTTCCTGGAAACACCATATATTTT.

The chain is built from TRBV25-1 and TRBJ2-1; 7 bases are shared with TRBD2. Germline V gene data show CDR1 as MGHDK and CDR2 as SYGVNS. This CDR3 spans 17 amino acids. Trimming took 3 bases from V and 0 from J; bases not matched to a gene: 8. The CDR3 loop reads CASSDLIAGSSYNEQFF. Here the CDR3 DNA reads TGTGCCAGCAGTGATCTGATAGCGGGTAGCTCCTACAATGAGCAGTTCTTC.

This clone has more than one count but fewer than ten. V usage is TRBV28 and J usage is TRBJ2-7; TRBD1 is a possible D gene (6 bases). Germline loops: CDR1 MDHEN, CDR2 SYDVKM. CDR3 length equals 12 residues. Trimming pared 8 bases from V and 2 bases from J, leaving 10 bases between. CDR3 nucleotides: TGTGCCAGCCGACAGGTAACCTACGAGCAGTACTTC. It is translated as CASRQVTYEQYF.

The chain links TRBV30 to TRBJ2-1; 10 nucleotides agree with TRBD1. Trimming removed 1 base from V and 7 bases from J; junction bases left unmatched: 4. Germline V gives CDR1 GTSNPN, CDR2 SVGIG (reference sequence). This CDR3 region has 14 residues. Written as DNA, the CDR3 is TGTGCCTGGAGTGATAGACAGGGGGCAAATGAGCAGTTCTTC. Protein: CAWSDRQGANEQFF.

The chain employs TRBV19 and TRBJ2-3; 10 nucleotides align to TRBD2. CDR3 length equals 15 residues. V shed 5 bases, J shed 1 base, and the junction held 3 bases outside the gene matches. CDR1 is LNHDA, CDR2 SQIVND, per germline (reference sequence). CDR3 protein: CASSLGLAGTDTQYF. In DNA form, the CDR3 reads TGTGCCAGTAGTCTTGGACTAGCGGGCACAGATACGCAGTATTTT.

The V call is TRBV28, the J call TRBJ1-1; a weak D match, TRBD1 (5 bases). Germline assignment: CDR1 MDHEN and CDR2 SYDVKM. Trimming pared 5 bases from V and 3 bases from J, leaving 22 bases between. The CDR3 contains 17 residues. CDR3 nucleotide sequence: TGTGCCAGCAGTCTCCTCCCCATCAGGGCCCATTACACTGAAGCTTTCTTT. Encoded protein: CASSLLPIRAHYTEAFF. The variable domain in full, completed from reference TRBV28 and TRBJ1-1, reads DVKVTQSSRYLVKRTGEKVFLECVQDMDHENMFWYRQDPGLGLRLIYFSYDVKMKEKGDIPEGYSVSREKKERFSLILESASTNQTSMYLCASSLLPIRAHYTEAFFGQGTRLTVV.

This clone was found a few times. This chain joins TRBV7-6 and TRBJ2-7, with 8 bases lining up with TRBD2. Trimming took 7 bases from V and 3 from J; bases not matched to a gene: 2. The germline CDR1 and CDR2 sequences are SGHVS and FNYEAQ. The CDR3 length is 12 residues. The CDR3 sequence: CASTGGDYEQYF. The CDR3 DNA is TGTGCCAGCACGGGGGGGGACTACGAGCAGTACTTC.

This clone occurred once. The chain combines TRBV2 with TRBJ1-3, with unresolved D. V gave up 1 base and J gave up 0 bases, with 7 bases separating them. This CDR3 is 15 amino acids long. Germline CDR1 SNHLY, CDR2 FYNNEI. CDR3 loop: CASSEVPSSGNTIYF. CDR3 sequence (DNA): TGTGCCAGCAGTGAAGTCCCCAGCTCTGGAAACACCATATATTTT. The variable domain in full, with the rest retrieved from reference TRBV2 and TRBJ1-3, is EPEVTQTPSHQVTQMGQEVILRCVPISNHLYFYWYRQILGQKVEFLVSFYNNEISEKSEIFDDQFSVERPDGSNFTLKIRSTKLEDSAMYFCASSEVPSSGNTIYFGEGSWLTVV.

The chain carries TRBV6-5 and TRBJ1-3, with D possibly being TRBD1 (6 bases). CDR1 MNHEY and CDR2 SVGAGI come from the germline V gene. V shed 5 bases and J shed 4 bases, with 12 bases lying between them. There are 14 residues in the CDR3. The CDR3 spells CASSEGVGGNTIYF. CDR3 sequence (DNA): TGTGCCAGCAGTGAGGGGGTAGGGGGAAACACCATATATTTT.

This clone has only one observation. The CDR3 coding sequence is TGTGCCAGCAGCCAAGAGCCGGAGTGGCTCGAGGCCCAGCATTTT. It yields the protein CASSQEPEWLEAQHF. V is TRBV4-2 and J is TRBJ1-5, with no clear D. The V end lost 0 bases, the J end lost 11 bases, and 17 bases lay between the germline ends. Looked up from germline, CDR1 is LGHNA and CDR2 is YNFKEQ. The CDR3 runs 15 residues.

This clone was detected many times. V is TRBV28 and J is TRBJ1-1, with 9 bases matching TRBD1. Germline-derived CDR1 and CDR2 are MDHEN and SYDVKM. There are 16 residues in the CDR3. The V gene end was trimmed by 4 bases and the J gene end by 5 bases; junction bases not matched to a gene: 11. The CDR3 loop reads CASSSAGTGSGTEAFF. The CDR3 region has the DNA TGTGCCAGCAGTTCTGCCGGGACAGGGTCGGGAACTGAAGCTTTCTTT.

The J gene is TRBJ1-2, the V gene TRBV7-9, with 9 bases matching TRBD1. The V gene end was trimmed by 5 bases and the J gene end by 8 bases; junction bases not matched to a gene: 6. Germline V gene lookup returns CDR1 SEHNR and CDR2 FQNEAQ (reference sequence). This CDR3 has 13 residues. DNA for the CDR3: TGTGCCAGCAGCCGGGGACAGGGACGGGGCTACACCTTC. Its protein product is CASSRGQGRGYTF. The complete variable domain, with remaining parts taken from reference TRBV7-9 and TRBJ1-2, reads DTGVSQNPRHKITKRGQNVTFRCDPISEHNRLYWYRQTLGQGPEFLTYFQNEAQLEKSRLLSDRFSAERPKGSFSTLEIQRTEQGDSAMYLCASSRGQGRGYTFGSGTRLTVV.

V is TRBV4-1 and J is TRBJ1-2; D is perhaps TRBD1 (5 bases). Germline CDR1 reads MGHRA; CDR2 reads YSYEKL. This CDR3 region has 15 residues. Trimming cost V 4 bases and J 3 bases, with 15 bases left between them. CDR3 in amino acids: CASSPRGGGDYGYTF. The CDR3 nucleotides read TGCGCCAGCAGCCCCCGAGGTGGGGGGGACTATGGCTACACCTTC.

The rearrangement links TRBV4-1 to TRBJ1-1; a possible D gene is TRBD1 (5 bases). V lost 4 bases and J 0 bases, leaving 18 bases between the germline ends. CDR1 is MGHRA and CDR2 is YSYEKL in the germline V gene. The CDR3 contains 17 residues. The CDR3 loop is CASSRHTGYTMNTEAFF. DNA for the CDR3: TGCGCCAGCAGCCGACACACAGGTTACACTATGAACACTGAAGCTTTCTTT.

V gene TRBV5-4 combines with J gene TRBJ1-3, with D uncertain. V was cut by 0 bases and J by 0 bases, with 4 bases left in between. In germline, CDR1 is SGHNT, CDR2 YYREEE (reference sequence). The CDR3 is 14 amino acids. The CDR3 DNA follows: TGTGCCAGCAGCTTGGGAGGCTCTGGAAACACCATATATTTT. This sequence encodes CASSLGGSGNTIYF.

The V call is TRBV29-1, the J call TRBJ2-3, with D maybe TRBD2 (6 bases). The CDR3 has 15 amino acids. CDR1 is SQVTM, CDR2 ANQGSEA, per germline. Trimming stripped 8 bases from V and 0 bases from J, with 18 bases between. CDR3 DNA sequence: TGCAGCATAAAACCGGGACTCACTAGCACAGATACGCAGTATTTT. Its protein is CSIKPGLTSTDTQYF.

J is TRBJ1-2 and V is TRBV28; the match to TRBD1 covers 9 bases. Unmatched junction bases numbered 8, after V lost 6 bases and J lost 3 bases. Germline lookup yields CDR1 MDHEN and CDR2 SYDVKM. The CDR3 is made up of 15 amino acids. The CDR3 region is CASSINRGQYYGYTF. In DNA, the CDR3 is TGTGCCAGCAGCATCAACAGGGGGCAGTACTATGGCTACACCTTC.

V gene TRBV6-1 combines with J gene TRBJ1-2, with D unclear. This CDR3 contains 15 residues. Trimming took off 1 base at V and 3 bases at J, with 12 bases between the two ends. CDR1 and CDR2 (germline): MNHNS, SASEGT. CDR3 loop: CASSEDSLRHYGYTF. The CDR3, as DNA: TGTGCCAGCAGTGAAGATAGCCTGCGGCACTATGGCTACACCTTC.